The 9 T cell receptor beta chains below were found in one sample sequenced in a study of T cells in tumors after PD-1 blockade. The data were produced by immunoSEQ multiplex PCR, yet TCRdb's version contains in-frame clones alone and is incomplete. The sample consists of around 34,000 clones, approximately 70% of them appearing once. Here the sequenced sample was PBMCs, taken after anti-PD-1 treatment. All receptors derive from a human donor with basal cell carcinoma.

V usage is TRBV6-5 and J usage is TRBJ1-2, with 7 bases that match TRBD1. Per the germline V gene, CDR1 is MNHEY and CDR2 is SVGAGI. V shed 1 base, J shed 6 bases, and the junction held 5 bases outside the gene matches. The CDR3 covers 14 residues. The CDR3 nucleotides read TGTGCCAGCAGTTACTTTCAGCAGGGGGATGGCTACACCTTC. Translating it yields CASSYFQQGDGYTF.

This chain joins TRBV3-1 (or the pseudogene TRBV3-2) and TRBJ1-3; D is uncertain. V lost 10 bases to trimming and J lost 0 bases, with 10 bases between them. Germline lookup yields CDR1 LGHDT and CDR2 YNNKEL (reference sequence). The CDR3 length is 13 residues. This CDR3 is CATRQSSGNTIYF. CDR3 in DNA: TGTGCCACCCGACAAAGCTCTGGAAACACCATATATTTT.

V and J are TRBV6-1 and TRBJ1-5; no clear D gene. Looked up from germline, CDR1 is MNHNS and CDR2 is SASEGT. The V gene lost 1 base and the J gene lost 7 bases, with 11 bases spanning the gap. The CDR3 is made up of 14 amino acids. The DNA of the CDR3 is TGTGCCAGCAGTGAAGGGAACATGGGCCAGCCCCAGCATTTT. It specifies CASSEGNMGQPQHF.

This clone was seen just once. The genes are TRBV6-6 and TRBJ2-5; 10 bases map to TRBD1. The V gene's germline CDR1 is MNHNY and CDR2 SVGAGI (reference sequence). This CDR3 spans 16 amino acids. J gave up 0 bases and V 3 bases, and 4 bases lay outside the gene matches. CDR3 bases: TGTGCCAGCAGTTATTCGGGACAGGGGTACCAAGAGACCCAGTACTTC. This encodes CASSYSGQGYQETQYF.

V gene TRBV27 combines with J gene TRBJ2-1; TRBD1 aligns across 9 bases. This CDR3 has 14 amino acids. The trim removed 2 bases at V and 9 bases at J, leaving 5 bases unmatched. The germline gives CDR1 MNHEY, CDR2 SMNVEV (reference sequence). CDR3 residues: CASSLTGGAGEQFF. DNA for the CDR3: TGTGCCAGCAGTTTAACAGGGGGCGCGGGTGAGCAGTTCTTC.

V gene TRBV30 combines with J gene TRBJ1-6, with a tentative D call TRBD1 (5 bases). The CDR3 loop spans 13 amino acids. Trimming stripped 6 bases from V and 7 bases from J, with 13 bases between. Germline V gene lookup returns CDR1 GTSNPN and CDR2 SVGIG (reference sequence). DNA for the CDR3: TGTGCCTGTATCTGGCAGGGAAATTCACCCCTCCACTTT. This sequence encodes CACIWQGNSPLHF.

CDR3 DNA sequence: TGTGCCAGCACCGGAATGGAGAGGCTGGGAGGCTACACCTTC. It encodes CASTGMERLGGYTF. The chain couples TRBV28 to TRBJ1-2; no reliable D call. V lost 7 bases, J lost 8 bases, and 20 bases lay in between. The germline CDR1 and CDR2 sequences are MDHEN and SYDVKM. The CDR3 is 14 residues long.

This clone was counted a few times. The rearrangement uses TRBV1 and TRBJ1-6; the tabulated D call, TRBD1, remains unverified against the DNA. TRBV1 corresponds to a pseudogene. The CDR3 extends over 18 amino acids. DNA for the CDR3: TGCACCAGCAGCCAAGTAAGACTCAAGGGGATAAGTAATTCACCCCTCCACTTT. Protein product: CTSSQVRLKGISNSPLHF.

The gene calls are TRBV19 and TRBJ2-1; the match to TRBD2 covers 14 bases. Germline values: CDR1 LNHDA, CDR2 SQIVND (reference sequence). The CDR3 spans 18 residues. With V trimmed by 5 bases and J by 1 base, 7 bases remained unmatched. The CDR3 protein is CASSGGLAGVWSYNEQFF. The CDR3 region has the DNA TGTGCCAGTAGTGGGGGACTAGCGGGGGTTTGGTCCTACAATGAGCAGTTCTTC.